The sequence of this T cell receptor beta chain was determined in a study of breast tumors, draining lymph nodes, adjacent tissues. This clonotype has at least ten counts. Its antigen remains unidentified. Whole-study findings and limits: Tumor repertoires ranked between lymph nodes and nontumor tissue in diversity, with V and J gene preferences. Luminal-like breast cancer showed significantly higher tumor–nontumor repertoire similarity than basal-like. Data only fit, rather than demonstrated, lymph node origin of most tumor T cells.

CDR1 and CDR2 from the germline V gene are KGHSH and LQKENI. There are 13 residues in the CDR3. The junction had 3 bases not matched to a gene; V was cut back by 4 bases and J by 8 bases. Samples came from axillary lymph nodes draining the breast cancer. TCRdb redid the calling of the multiplex PCR reads with MiXCR, one entry per CDR3 protein. The sample has fewer than 150,000 distinct CDR3 sequences, around 21% seen once. The sequence derives from a female donor with breast cancer. Some clones in this sample may be carry-over from other donors' samples. The source material was axillary lymph node tissue. V usage is TRBV18 and J usage is TRBJ1-2; 11 bases are shared with TRBD1. In DNA form, the CDR3 reads TGTGCCAGCTCACGGGACAGGGGGGACGGCTACACCTTC. This codes for CASSRDRGDGYTF.